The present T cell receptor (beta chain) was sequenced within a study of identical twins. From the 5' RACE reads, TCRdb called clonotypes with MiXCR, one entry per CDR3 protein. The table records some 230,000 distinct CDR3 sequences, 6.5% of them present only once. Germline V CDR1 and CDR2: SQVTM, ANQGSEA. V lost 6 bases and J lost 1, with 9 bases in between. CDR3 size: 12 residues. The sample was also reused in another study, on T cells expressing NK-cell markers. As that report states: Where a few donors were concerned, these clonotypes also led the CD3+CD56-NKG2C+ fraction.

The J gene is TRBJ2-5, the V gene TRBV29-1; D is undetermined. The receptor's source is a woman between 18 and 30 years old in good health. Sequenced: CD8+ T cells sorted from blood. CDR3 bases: TGCAGCGTCAGCCAGAGCCAAGAGACCCAGTACTTC. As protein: CSVSQSQETQYF. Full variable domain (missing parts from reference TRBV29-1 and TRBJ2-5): SAVISQKPSRDICQRGTSLTIQCQVDSQVTMMFWYRQQPGQSLTLIATANQGSEATYESGFVIDKFPISRPNLTFSTLTVSNMSPEDSSIYLCSVSQSQETQYFGPGTRLLVL.